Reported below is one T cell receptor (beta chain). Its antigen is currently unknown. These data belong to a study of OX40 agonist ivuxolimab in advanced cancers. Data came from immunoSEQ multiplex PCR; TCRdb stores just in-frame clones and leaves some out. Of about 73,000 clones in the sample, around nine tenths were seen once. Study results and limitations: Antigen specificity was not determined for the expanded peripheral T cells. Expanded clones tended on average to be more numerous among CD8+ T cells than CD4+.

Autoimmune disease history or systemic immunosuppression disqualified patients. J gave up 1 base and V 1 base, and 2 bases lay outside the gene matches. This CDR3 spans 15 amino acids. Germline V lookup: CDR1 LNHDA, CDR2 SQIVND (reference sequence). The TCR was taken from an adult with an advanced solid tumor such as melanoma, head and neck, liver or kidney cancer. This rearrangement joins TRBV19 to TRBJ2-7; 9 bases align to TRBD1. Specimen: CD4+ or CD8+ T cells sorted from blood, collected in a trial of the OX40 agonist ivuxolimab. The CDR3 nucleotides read TGTGCCAGTAGTATAGTCGGGACAGGGTCCTACGAGCAGTACTTC. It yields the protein CASSIVGTGSYEQYF. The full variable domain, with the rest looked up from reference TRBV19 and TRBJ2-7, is DGGITQSPKYLFRKEGQNVTLSCEQNLNHDAMYWYRQDPGQGLRLIYYSQIVNDFQKGDIAEGYSVSREKKESFPLTVTSAQKNPTAFYLCASSIVGTGSYEQYFGPGTRLTVT.